Following are 27 T cell receptor beta chains from one sample sequenced in a study of cytomegalovirus exposure and HLA in healthy donors. PCR primers comprised 60 Vbeta and 13 Jbeta primers. TCRdb keeps only in-frame clones here, not all; method: immunoSEQ multiplex PCR. Altogether tens of thousands of clones are present, about 77% being singletons, with the ten largest covering 4.4%. The sequencing input was PBMCs. The receptors were sampled from a male donor in good health and CMV-seropositive.

The genes are TRBV15 and TRBJ2-3, with 11 bases matching TRBD1. Germline lookup yields CDR1 LNHNV and CDR2 YYDKDF (reference sequence). The CDR3 has 14 amino acids. Trimming removed 9 bases from V and 5 bases from J; junction bases left unmatched: 7. The CDR3 DNA reads as TGTGCCACAGGCCCCGGGACAGGGGGAGATACGCAGTATTTT. Translating gives CATGPGTGGDTQYF. Full variable domain (rest looked up from reference TRBV15 and TRBJ2-3): DAMVIQNPRYQVTQFGKPVTLSCSQTLNHNVMYWYQQKSSQAPKLLFHYYDKDFNNEADTPDNFQSRRPNTSFCFLDIRSPGLGDTAMYLCATGPGTGGDTQYFGPGTRLTVL.

This clone was observed a few times. The CDR3 loop reads CASRPSLASASYNEQFF. CDR3 bases: TGTGCCAGCAGACCAAGCCTCGCTAGCGCGTCCTACAATGAGCAGTTCTTC. The chain recombines TRBV7-9 with TRBJ2-1; possibly TRBD2 for D (6 bases). There are 17 residues in the CDR3. Per germline, CDR1 SEHNR and CDR2 FQNEAQ (reference sequence). Trimming stripped 6 bases from V and 1 base from J, with 19 bases between. The full variable domain, in which reference TRBV7-9 and TRBJ2-1 provide the parts outside the CDR3, is DTGVSQNPRHKITKRGQNVTFRCDPISEHNRLYWYRQTLGQGPEFLTYFQNEAQLEKSRLLSDRFSAERPKGSFSTLEIQRTEQGDSAMYLCASRPSLASASYNEQFFGPGTRLTVL.

The chain employs TRBV21-1 and TRBJ2-7; the table's D call of TRBD1 was not tested on the DNA. TRBV21-1 is labeled a pseudogene. The CDR3 has 17 amino acids. The CDR3 reads CASSKDHRRDRGGEQYF. CDR3 bases: TGTGCCAGCAGCAAGGATCACAGGAGGGACAGGGGTGGCGAGCAGTACTTC.

The chain links TRBV6-6 to TRBJ1-2, with D uncertain. The CDR3 is 14 residues long. Germline loops: CDR1 MNHNY, CDR2 SVGAGI (reference sequence). The V end was cut by 5 bases, the J end by 0 bases, with 10 bases between. This CDR3 reads CASSVYDSNYGYTF. CDR3 nucleotides: TGTGCCAGCAGTGTATACGACTCTAACTATGGCTACACCTTC.

The genes are TRBV6-5 and TRBJ1-2; 8 nucleotides match TRBD1. Per germline, CDR1 MNHEY and CDR2 SVGAGI. V lost 2 bases and J lost 4; bases outside the gene matches: 6. The CDR3 consists of 15 residues. The CDR3 nucleotides are TGTGCCAGCAGTTACGGTGGACAGGGCATCTATGGCTACACCTTC. Translating it yields CASSYGGQGIYGYTF.

The CDR3 nucleotides are TGCGCCAGCAGCCAAGGGGGACTAGCGGGAGTTGGGACCGGGGAGCTGTTTTTT. It yields the protein CASSQGGLAGVGTGELFF. The V and J genes are TRBV4-1 and TRBJ2-2, with TRBD2 matching 14 bases. CDR1 is MGHRA, CDR2 YSYEKL, per germline. The trim removed 1 base at V and 5 bases at J, leaving 6 bases unmatched. The CDR3 loop spans 18 amino acids.

This chain connects TRBV5-1 to TRBJ2-1; no clear D. V lost 4 bases and J lost 3, with 11 bases in between. Germline V gene lookup returns CDR1 SGHRS and CDR2 YFSETQ. The CDR3 is made up of 14 amino acids. CDR3 in amino acids: CASSPSAVYNEQFF. Here the CDR3 DNA reads TGCGCCAGCAGCCCATCCGCGGTCTACAATGAGCAGTTCTTC.

The J gene is TRBJ1-4, the V gene TRBV30; D perhaps matches TRBD1 (5 bases). The CDR3 extends over 14 amino acids. V lost 2 bases, J lost 11 bases, and 18 bases lay in between. CDR1 and CDR2 from the germline V gene are GTSNPN and SVGIG (reference sequence). CDR3 protein: CAWSLGLRPDKLFF. CDR3 coding DNA: TGTGCCTGGAGTCTGGGACTCCGACCGGATAAACTGTTTTTT.

This clone has only a few counts. The rearrangement links TRBV6-5 to TRBJ2-1; TRBD2 matches at 8 bases. The CDR3 consists of 15 residues. The ends lost 8 bases at V and 3 bases at J; junction bases unmatched: 9. The germline V gene has CDR1 MNHEY and CDR2 SVGAGI. The CDR3 loop is CASCRAGGIYNEQFF. The CDR3 DNA follows: TGTGCCAGCTGTCGGGCGGGGGGTATCTACAATGAGCAGTTCTTC.

In DNA form, the CDR3 reads TGTGCCAGCAGCTTGGGACGGGTGGAGGGCTACACCTTC. It is translated as CASSLGRVEGYTF. This sequence joins TRBV5-6 and TRBJ1-2; no clear D gene. V lost 0 bases and J 8 bases, leaving 11 bases between the germline ends. CDR1 and CDR2 from the germline V gene are SGHDT and YYEEEE. The CDR3 spans 13 residues.

V usage is TRBV9 and J usage is TRBJ1-3; D is unclear. This CDR3 comprises 16 residues. CDR1 is SGDLS, CDR2 YYNGEE, per germline. V was cut by 3 bases and J by 0 bases, with 13 bases left in between. CDR3 sequence: CASSAGVVRSGNTIYF. The CDR3 nucleotides read TGTGCCAGCAGCGCCGGAGTGGTGCGCTCTGGAAACACCATATATTTT.

The chain has TRBV10-3 and TRBJ2-3; D may be TRBD2 (5 bases). Between the trimmed V and J ends, which lost 2 bases and 2 bases, there was a span of 11 bases. The CDR3 contains 15 residues. CDR1 is ENHRY, CDR2 SYGVKD, per germline. The CDR3 here is CAISEGTRVTDTQYF. DNA for the CDR3: TGTGCCATCAGTGAGGGAACTAGGGTCACAGATACGCAGTATTTT.

This chain joins TRBV9 and TRBJ1-1; no reliable D call. Trimming cost V 0 bases and J 2 bases, with 2 bases left between them. Germline CDR1 reads SGDLS; CDR2 reads YYNGEE. The CDR3 is 12 residues long. CDR3 sequence (DNA): TGTGCCAGCAGCGTAGCTAACACTGAAGCTTTCTTT. Translated: CASSVANTEAFF.

This clone was seen just once. The rearrangement uses TRBV18 and TRBJ1-5, with 10 bases fitting TRBD1. This CDR3 comprises 15 residues. With V trimmed by 6 bases and J by 2 bases, 4 bases remained unmatched. Germline V gives CDR1 KGHSH, CDR2 LQKENI. The CDR3 region has the DNA TGTGCCAGCTCCGAGGGGACAGGGGGCAATCAGCCCCAGCATTTT. Translating it yields CASSEGTGGNQPQHF.

The chain has TRBV27 and TRBJ1-1, with a tentative D call TRBD1 (6 bases). Germline CDR1 MNHEY, CDR2 SMNVEV (reference sequence). This CDR3 spans 13 amino acids. V lost 3 bases and J lost 6, with 11 bases in between. The CDR3 nucleotides read TGTGCCAGCAGTTTCACAGGGATAGCTGAAGCTTTCTTT. Translating gives CASSFTGIAEAFF.

The chain joins TRBV6-1 to TRBJ2-7, with D possibly matching TRBD2 (6 bases). The CDR3 spans 13 residues. Trimming took off 6 bases at V and 5 bases at J, with 14 bases between the two ends. Germline V gives CDR1 MNHNS, CDR2 SASEGT. CDR3 sequence (DNA): TGTGCCAGCAGCGACCGCGGGACCGACGAGCAGTACTTC. Residues: CASSDRGTDEQYF.

The chain combines TRBV6-5 with TRBJ2-4, with TRBD1 as a possible D gene (5 bases). CDR1 and CDR2 from the germline V gene are MNHEY and SVGAGI. Between the trimmed V and J ends, which lost 6 bases and 9 bases, there was a span of 21 bases. This CDR3 spans 15 amino acids. The CDR3: CASSPTKTVMGIQYF. The CDR3 DNA reads TGTGCCAGCAGCCCTACGAAGACAGTAATGGGCATTCAGTACTTC.

J is TRBJ1-1 and V is TRBV18; 8 nucleotides match TRBD1. The V and J ends lost 5 bases and 4 bases, in that order; junction bases with no gene match: 9. Germline V gives CDR1 KGHSH, CDR2 LQKENI. The CDR3 sequence is 15 residues long. The DNA for the CDR3 is TGTGCCAGCTCAGGACAGGGCGTTTTTGGCACTGAAGCTTTCTTT. Its translation: CASSGQGVFGTEAFF.

The V call is TRBV28, the J call TRBJ1-2; the D is unclear. V was clipped by 4 bases and J by 6 bases, with 15 bases between them. CDR1 and CDR2 from the germline V gene are MDHEN and SYDVKM. The CDR3 spans 14 residues. The CDR3 region is CASSSGFGGDGYTF. The CDR3, as DNA: TGTGCCAGCAGTTCGGGGTTCGGTGGAGATGGCTACACCTTC.

CDR3 residues: CASSDSGTGENYGYTF. In nucleotides, the CDR3 is TGTGCCAGCAGTGATTCCGGGACAGGGGAGAACTATGGCTACACCTTC. The V and J genes are TRBV25-1 and TRBJ1-2; 10 bases align to TRBD1. Trimming removed 3 bases from V and 2 bases from J; junction bases left unmatched: 6. CDR3 length: 16 residues. CDR1 is MGHDK and CDR2 is SYGVNS in the germline V gene.

V and J are TRBV29-1 and TRBJ2-3, with 7 nucleotides matching TRBD2. The V and J ends lost 6 bases and 0 bases, in that order; junction bases with no gene match: 15. The CDR3 loop spans 17 amino acids. The germline V gene encodes CDR1 SQVTM and CDR2 ANQGSEA. CDR3 coding DNA: TGCAGCGTCAAAATCCGGGACTACCGTTATAGCACAGATACGCAGTATTTT. Amino acids: CSVKIRDYRYSTDTQYF.

The chain recombines TRBV7-2 with TRBJ2-3; 10 bases agree with TRBD2. There are 18 residues in the CDR3. CDR1 is SGHTA, CDR2 FQGNSA, per germline. Trimming cost V 6 bases and J 4 bases; bases outside gene matches: 16. CDR3 loop: CASSFDEGSGRLADTQYF. The CDR3, as DNA: TGTGCCAGCAGTTTCGACGAGGGTAGCGGGAGGTTGGCAGATACGCAGTATTTT.

The chain links TRBV29-1 to TRBJ2-7, with D tentatively TRBD2 (6 bases). The germline CDR1 and CDR2 sequences are SQVTM and ANQGSEA. Trimming left V 5 bases short and J 2 bases short, with 19 bases between. The CDR3 runs 15 residues. The DNA for the CDR3 is TGCAGCGTTCAAATCCTCGGGAGTTCGACCTACGAGCAGTACTTC. Amino acids: CSVQILGSSTYEQYF.

The J gene is TRBJ2-5, the V gene TRBV5-1; the D is unclear. Per germline, CDR1 SGHRS and CDR2 YFSETQ. The germline V and J ends were trimmed by 0 bases and 3 bases, with 6 bases remaining between them. This CDR3 contains 13 residues. The CDR3 sequence: CASSLGSEETQYF. CDR3 sequence (DNA): TGCGCCAGCAGCTTGGGGAGTGAAGAGACCCAGTACTTC. The variable domain in full, completed from reference TRBV5-1 and TRBJ2-5, reads KAGVTQTPRYLIKTRGQQVTLSCSPISGHRSVSWYQQTPGQGLQFLFEYFSETQRNKGNFPGRFSGRQFSNSRSEMNVSTLELGDSALYLCASSLGSEETQYFGPGTRLLVL.

This rearrangement joins TRBV9 to TRBJ2-2; possible D gene TRBD2, 6 bases. Between the trimmed V and J ends, which lost 3 bases and 4 bases, there was a span of 13 bases. Germline V gives CDR1 SGDLS, CDR2 YYNGEE. The CDR3 length is 15 residues. CDR3 DNA sequence: TGTGCCAGCAGCGGGGACTTCTCGGGCACCGGGGAGCTGTTTTTT. Translating it yields CASSGDFSGTGELFF.

The chain couples TRBV27 to TRBJ2-3; 16 nucleotides line up with TRBD2. Germline values: CDR1 MNHEY, CDR2 SMNVEV (reference sequence). Unmatched junction bases numbered 11, after V lost 6 bases and J lost 5 bases. The CDR3 loop spans 18 amino acids. The CDR3 nucleotides read TGTGCCAGCAGCCTTCCGCCCGGGACTAGCGGGAGGGGAGATACGCAGTATTTT. Amino acid sequence: CASSLPPGTSGRGDTQYF.

This clone has only a few counts. This chain's CDR3 is CASSLAGAPGNTIYF. CDR3 in DNA: TGTGCCAGCAGTTTAGCAGGGGCCCCTGGAAACACCATATATTTT. This sequence joins TRBV28 and TRBJ1-3; a possible D gene is TRBD1 (6 bases). CDR1 and CDR2 from the germline V gene are MDHEN and SYDVKM. The length of the CDR3 is 15 residues. Trimming took 2 bases from V and 2 from J, leaving 10 bases between them.